The source of this T cell receptor beta chain is a study of beta chain features in type 1 diabetes. At the level of the study: Patients shared similar age, gender and cell yields with healthy donors.

Sorted populations all had greater than 95% purity. What was sequenced were expressed TCRB transcripts, since all of the isolated RNA had been reverse transcribed. Measured with immunoSEQ multiplex PCR; TCRdb has only the in-frame clones, and not every one. The sample yields 250,000 to 300,000 clones, about 23% seen once. Study-wide results and caveats: PCR might preferentially amplify shorter templates, equally in patients and controls. For Type 1 diabetes patients, all four CD4+ subsets carried TCRB CDR3s that were moderately but significantly shorter.

This clone has only a few counts. Its target is not known. This CDR3 has 14 amino acids. The V gene's germline CDR1 is GTSNPN and CDR2 SVGIG (reference sequence). V lost 7 bases and J 3 bases, leaving 15 bases between the germline ends. The specimen was naive CD4+ T cells from blood. The V gene is TRBV30, the J gene TRBJ2-2; a possible D gene is TRBD2 (7 bases). The sequence derives from a woman in her thirties with type 1 diabetes. As DNA, the CDR3 is TGTGCCTCGACTAGGGGGGGCGACACCGGGGAGCTGTTTTTT. Amino acids: CASTRGGDTGELFF.